Each of the 2 T cell receptor beta chains below was sequenced from the same sample in a study of shared clonotypes between healthy human individuals. TCRdb's copy holds only in-frame clones and misses some; the assay was immunoSEQ multiplex PCR. In the table there are approximately 2,300,000 clones, about 90% of which are singletons. Source material: naive CD4+ T cells from PBMCs. Subset defined: CD45RA+ positively selected. These receptors all come from a man in his late teens or twenties in good health. Some clones in this sample may be carry-over from other donors' samples.

The V and J genes are TRBV30 and TRBJ1-5; possible D gene TRBD1, 5 bases. Deletions cut 0 bases from V and 4 bases from J, with 16 bases between. CDR1 GTSNPN and CDR2 SVGIG come from the germline V gene (reference sequence). CDR3 length: 16 residues. CDR3 DNA: TGTGCCTGGAGTGTACTGGGAGGGGCGGGTAATCAGCCCCAGCATTTT. Its translation is CAWSVLGGAGNQPQHF. Full variable domain (remainder filled in from reference TRBV30 and TRBJ1-5): SQTIHQWPATLVQPVGSPLSLECTVEGTSNPNLYWYRQAAGRGLQLLFYSVGIGQISSEVPQNLSASRPQDRQFILSSKKLLLSDSGFYLCAWSVLGGAGNQPQHFGDGTRLSIL.

A few counts support this clone. Different DNA sequences within this sample yield the same CDR3. This chain uses TRBV28 with TRBJ1-5; a weak D match, TRBD1 (6 bases). Germline-derived CDR1 and CDR2 are MDHEN and SYDVKM. This CDR3 spans 15 amino acids. The V and J ends lost 4 bases and 1 base respectively, with 11 bases between them. DNA of the CDR3: TGTGCCAGCAGTTCTGGGGGCCGGAGCAATCAGCCCCAGCATTTT. Translating gives CASSSGGRSNQPQHF. The variable domain in full, with the rest retrieved from reference TRBV28 and TRBJ1-5, is DVKVTQSSRYLVKRTGEKVFLECVQDMDHENMFWYRQDPGLGLRLIYFSYDVKMKEKGDIPEGYSVSREKKERFSLILESASTNQTSMYLCASSSGGRSNQPQHFGDGTRLSIL.